This TCR beta chain was observed in a study of T cell repertoires in cytomegalovirus infection. Turning to the study itself: As its CMV epitopes, the study selected recently identified HLA-C-restricted and well-studied HLA-B-restricted targets. CMV infection and matching HLA type were both indicated by public TCR beta signatures.

Each CDR3 protein is one row after TCRdb ran MiXCR on the reads. The sample lists tens of thousands of distinct CDR3 sequences; around a fifth were seen once. Overall study results and limits: CMV-specific HLA-C-restricted TCR beta clonotypes dominated the ex vivo response. Carriers of CMV plus the relevant HLA were identified by cumulative public TCR beta family frequency.

Concerning this clonotype itself: Antigen: not known.

Trimming took 4 bases from V and 0 from J; bases not matched to a gene: 5. There are 16 residues in the CDR3. Germline loops: CDR1 SGHAT, CDR2 FQNNGV. This receptor was obtained from a human donor in good health (CMV status not recorded). Some clones in this sample may be carry-over from other donors' samples. The rearrangement uses TRBV11-2 and TRBJ1-4; 7 bases align to TRBD1. This material consisted of CD8+ T cells from cultured PBMCs, taken from culture after CMV antigen stimulation. DNA for the CDR3: TGTGCCAGCAGCTCGCTCACAGGGGCAACTAATGAAAAACTGTTTTTT. It codes for CASSSLTGATNEKLFF.